The entry below gives a single T cell receptor (beta chain) sequence along with its context. The specificity of this receptor is unknown. No much larger clone is present one base from it, and per-base qualities are unavailable. The donors were healthy, HIV-negative adults who had no recently reported acute infections or vaccinations. Every donor was a Caucasian adult living in Nashville, Tennessee, USA. CD4+ T cells were enriched by magnetic negative selection, after which naive cells were positively selected on CD45RA and the negative fraction was taken as the memory subset. Blood was obtained by leukapheresis, after which PBMCs were separated by Ficoll-Histopaque density gradient centrifugation and cryopreserved in liquid nitrogen vapor phase. Purity and quantity of every magnetically sorted T cell population were checked by analytical flow cytometry. Genomic DNA was isolated from every sorted fraction and measured by UV absorbance on a Nanodrop 2000c.

This sample is part of a study of shared clonotypes between healthy human individuals (dated by TCRdb to the early 2020s). Looking at the study overall: The cohort included three men and two women between 18 and 49 years of age. For each donor, three plates each were used for CD4 naive and CD4 memory, two plates were used for CD8 naive, and one plate was used for CD8 memory. The study deeply sequenced blood TCR repertoires of about five healthy adults to estimate repertoire size and the extent of clonotype sharing between individuals. To increase sequencing depth and limit assay-specific biases, TCR repertoire library preparation and sequencing were carried out by different laboratories using diverse techniques. Each donor's leukapheresis produced roughly between about 0.85 and 10 billion PBMCs.

The CDR3, from cysteine to phenylalanine, totals 15 residues. Only CDR3 DNA is held: 45 bases, read in frame from base 1. From the germline V gene, CDR1 is SGHRS and CDR2 is YFSETQ. V is cut by 4 bases and J by 0 bases, and the space between the germline ends is 11 bases. Study-level results and caveats: Naive subsets generally had larger estimated clonotype richness than memory subsets did. Approximately 5% of naive CD4, around 3.6% of naive CD8, 2% to 2.5% of memory CD4, and approximately 0.39% of memory CD8 clonotypes were shared across four donors. Pairwise subsampling indicated that sequencing depth was expected to affect the degree of clonotype sharing among donors. Even with the large sequencing depth, rarefaction of the sorted-subset datasets indicated that sequencing was incomplete. Sampling was restricted to blood, and TCR repertoires in tissue are likely to differ from TCR repertoires in blood. The small number of donors limited the genetic and exposure-history diversity represented. Compared with non-shared clonotypes, the clonotypes found in all four sorted-subset donors had higher generation probabilities.

Using the deep immunoSEQ assay, TCR CDR3 regions were amplified from genomic DNA by multiplex PCR. Extracted genomic DNA from each cell subset was distributed evenly across all wells of several immunoSEQ 96-well plates, and each plate was treated as a replicate. For sorted subsets, about 200 ng genomic DNA, equal to some 30,000 T cell genomes, was loaded into each replicate PCR. Purified libraries were measured with a Qubit 3.0 fluorometer, size-checked on a Bioanalyzer 2100, and measured again with the KAPA Library Quantification kit. Each immunoSEQ 96-well plate was sequenced on its own single-read 150-cycle Illumina NextSeq 550 flow cell. On the authors' methods: Because only junctional sequences without quality scores were contained in the immunoSEQ output, filtering matching that applied to full-length reads could not be performed. To assign V/J genes and CDR3, sequences were annotated against IMGT germline references using PyIR, a Python wrapper for IgBLAST v1.9. Reads were filtered out if the reads had weak V/J assignments (E-value above 1e-6), no CDR3, stop codons, out-of-frame junctions, or ambiguous translated residues. V3J clonotypes were defined as sequences sharing an identical inferred V gene, J gene, and CDR3 amino acid sequence. To compute the percentage overlap between repertoires, the number of shared unique clonotypes was divided by the size of the smaller repertoire. RTK rarefaction, the Chao1 estimator, and Recon v2.1 estimates of unobserved clonotypes were used to assess repertoire richness. For all TCRbeta clonotypes obtained by the gDNA method from several donors, generation probabilities were computed with OLGA. In TCRdb, the immuneACCESS table is reduced to in-frame sequences with V and J assigned. These tables do not hold every clone; where another copy was compared, an unresolved V gene accounts for under half, and the others remain unexplained. The D gene and trimming were derived from the DNA, and the V and J assignments and clone size from that table. The sample data list roughly 2.4 million clones, and approximately 96% of these were observed just once. The top ten constitute roughly 0.13% of the sample.

This chain is built from TRBV5-1 and TRBJ2-1; TRBD1 is a possible D gene, resting on 5 matching bases. Sequencing was performed on naive CD4+ T cells sorted from blood. The cell subset or site label corresponds to: CD45RA+ positively selected. The source is a man between 18 and 29 years old in good health. The nucleotide sequence is TGCGCCAGCAGCAAGACAGATAGCTCCTACAATGAGCAGTTCTTC. Its product reads: CASSKTDSSYNEQFF.